The 20 T cell receptor beta chains reported below all come from one sample, sequenced in a study of T cell repertoires in cytomegalovirus infection. TCRdb analysed the reads with MiXCR anew, one entry per CDR3 protein. The profile shows roughly 570,000 distinct CDR3 sequences, just under 40% of them singletons. These receptors have no known antigen. The sequences come from cultured PBMCs, collected from culture after CMV antigen stimulation. These receptor sequences come from a human donor in good health (CMV status not recorded). Some clones in this sample may be carry-over from other donors' samples.

A single count supports this clonotype. J is TRBJ2-7 and V is TRBV24-1, with 9 bases lining up with TRBD1. The CDR3 consists of 16 residues. The V segment lost 10 bases and the J segment 7 bases; nucleotides outside the gene matches: 19. The V gene's germline CDR1 is KGHDR and CDR2 SFDVKD. The CDR3 region has the DNA TGTGCCACGCCACCGGGACAGGGCTTGCAAGAGTCGGAGCAGTACTTC. It encodes CATPPGQGLQESEQYF.

This clonotype was seen at least ten times. This rearrangement joins TRBV7-2 to TRBJ2-5; TRBD2 matches 8 bases. Germline V gene sequence: CDR1 SGHTA, CDR2 FQGNSA. The CDR3 has 16 amino acids. V gave up 5 bases and J gave up 1 base; unmatched junction bases: 9. The CDR3 nucleotides are TGTGCCAGCAGCCTCGGTGGGGCGGGGGGCCAAGAGACCCAGTACTTC. This codes for CASSLGGAGGQETQYF.

This clonotype has more than one count but fewer than ten. This chain joins TRBV11-2 and TRBJ1-1; D is possibly TRBD1 (6 bases). Germline lookup yields CDR1 SGHAT and CDR2 FQNNGV. The germline V and J ends were trimmed by 0 bases and 0 bases, with 14 bases remaining between them. The CDR3 extends over 17 amino acids. Here the CDR3 DNA reads TGTGCCAGCAGCTTAGACGGTACAGGGTCGGTGAACACTGAAGCTTTCTTT. This codes for CASSLDGTGSVNTEAFF.

The chain combines TRBV5-4 with TRBJ2-5, with 7 bases lining up with TRBD2. The V gene end was trimmed by 0 bases and the J gene end by 2 bases; junction bases not matched to a gene: 13. The CDR3 sequence is 18 residues long. Germline V gene sequence: CDR1 SGHNT, CDR2 YYREEE (reference sequence). The CDR3 here is CASSLVRFFGEGQETQYF. In DNA form, the CDR3 reads TGTGCCAGCAGCTTGGTTCGATTCTTCGGGGAGGGGCAAGAGACCCAGTACTTC.

This clonotype was observed a few times. The chain combines TRBV20-1 with TRBJ1-6, with D uncertain. The CDR3 contains 12 residues. The ends were cut back, 3 bases at V and 12 bases at J, with 12 bases in the middle. Germline V gives CDR1 DFQATT, CDR2 SNEGSKA (reference sequence). The CDR3, as DNA: TGCAGTGCTAGGGCCCCTGGAGGACCCCTCCACTTT. Amino acids: CSARAPGGPLHF.

This clonotype has only a few counts. The chain has TRBV29-1 and TRBJ1-1, with D perhaps matching TRBD1 (6 bases). There are 13 residues in the CDR3. V was shortened by 6 bases and J by 0 bases, with 11 bases between the two germline ends. Germline V CDR1 and CDR2: SQVTM, ANQGSEA. The CDR3 spells CSVVDSLNTEAFF. The CDR3 region has the DNA TGCAGCGTGGTGGACAGTTTGAACACTGAAGCTTTCTTT. The full variable domain, rest sourced from reference TRBV29-1 and TRBJ1-1, is SAVISQKPSRDICQRGTSLTIQCQVDSQVTMMFWYRQQPGQSLTLIATANQGSEATYESGFVIDKFPISRPNLTFSTLTVSNMSPEDSSIYLCSVVDSLNTEAFFGQGTRLTVV.

This clonotype was detected only a few times. The V gene is TRBV6-1, the J gene TRBJ2-7; D possibly corresponds to TRBD1 (6 bases). The CDR3 runs to 15 residues. CDR1 MNHNS and CDR2 SASEGT come from the germline V gene. V gave up 6 bases and J gave up 2 bases, with 17 bases separating them. The CDR3 spells CASSLVRGTAYEQYF. The DNA of the CDR3 is TGTGCCAGCAGCCTAGTCAGGGGAACGGCCTACGAGCAGTACTTC.

The genes are TRBV15 and TRBJ1-4; 9 bases line up with TRBD1. CDR1 is LNHNV, CDR2 YYDKDF, per germline (reference sequence). The CDR3 sequence is 18 residues long. V dropped 8 bases and J dropped 0; count of bases not matched to a gene: 13. The CDR3 sequence is CATAAGTGWDATNEKLFF. The CDR3, as DNA: TGTGCCACCGCAGCCGGGACAGGGTGGGATGCAACTAATGAAAAACTGTTTTTT.

This chain links TRBV29-1 with TRBJ2-5; D remains unclear. CDR3 length equals 12 residues. The germline CDR1 and CDR2 sequences are SQVTM and ANQGSEA. Trimming pared 4 bases from V and 4 bases from J, leaving 10 bases between. The CDR3 DNA follows: TGCAGCGTTGCGGCTGTCTCAGAGACCCAGTACTTC. It specifies CSVAAVSETQYF.

The table lists this clonotype with a few counts. The V call is TRBV27, the J call TRBJ2-1; 9 bases agree with TRBD2. The CDR3 is made up of 15 amino acids. V trimming: 10 bases; J trimming: 3 bases; junction bases outside the gene matches: 10. Germline V gene sequence: CDR1 MNHEY, CDR2 SMNVEV (reference sequence). The DNA for the CDR3 is TGTGCCACTAAGCTGGCTAGCGGGGACTACAATGAGCAGTTCTTC. Translated: CATKLASGDYNEQFF.

In DNA form, the CDR3 reads TGTGCCAGCAACCGCCTAGCGGGAGGGCTGTTTGATTTGGAGACCCAGTACTTC. It is translated as CASNRLAGGLFDLETQYF. V and J are TRBV6-2 or TRBV6-3 and TRBJ2-5; 12 bases align to TRBD2. Per germline, CDR1 MNHEY and CDR2 SVGEGT. V trimming: 7 bases; J trimming: 5 bases; junction bases outside the gene matches: 17. This CDR3 comprises 18 residues.

This clonotype occurred a few times. V is TRBV7-2 and J is TRBJ2-3; 8 positions match TRBD2. Unmatched junction bases numbered 5, after V lost 5 bases and J lost 1 base. CDR1 is SGHTA, CDR2 FQGNSA, per germline. This CDR3 is 15 amino acids long. The CDR3 sequence: CASSVSGGRTDTQYF. The CDR3 nucleotides read TGTGCCAGCAGCGTTTCGGGGGGGCGCACAGATACGCAGTATTTT.

J is TRBJ2-7 and V is TRBV20-1; 8 bases align to TRBD1. J gave up 4 bases and V 1 base, and 3 bases lay outside the gene matches. CDR3 size: 13 residues. CDR1 is DFQATT, CDR2 SNEGSKA, per germline (reference sequence). The CDR3 region is CSARADRGYEQYF. The DNA for the CDR3 is TGCAGTGCTAGAGCAGACAGGGGTTACGAGCAGTACTTC.

This clonotype was counted once. V usage is TRBV20-1 and J usage is TRBJ2-1, with 11 positions matching TRBD2. The CDR3 spans 16 residues. V was clipped by 3 bases and J by 2 bases; unmatched bases: 6. Per the germline V gene, CDR1 is DFQATT and CDR2 is SNEGSKA (reference sequence). Here the CDR3 reads CSASDLAGGTYNEQFF. The CDR3 DNA reads TGCAGTGCTAGCGATCTAGCGGGGGGAACCTACAATGAGCAGTTCTTC.

This chain connects TRBV19 to TRBJ1-1; TRBD1 matches 7 bases. CDR3 length equals 15 residues. The germline CDR1 and CDR2 sequences are LNHDA and SQIVND (reference sequence). Trimming took 2 bases from V and 1 from J; bases not matched to a gene: 4. The CDR3 DNA is TGTGCCAGTAGTATACTTCGGACAGGGAACACTGAAGCTTTCTTT. Protein: CASSILRTGNTEAFF. Combining the CDR3 with reference TRBV19 and TRBJ1-1 gives the whole variable domain DGGITQSPKYLFRKEGQNVTLSCEQNLNHDAMYWYRQDPGQGLRLIYYSQIVNDFQKGDIAEGYSVSREKKESFPLTVTSAQKNPTAFYLCASSILRTGNTEAFFGQGTRLTVV.

This clonotype turned up a few times. The chain combines TRBV7-2 with TRBJ2-7, with 10 positions matching TRBD1. Looked up from germline, CDR1 is SGHTA and CDR2 is FQGNSA. J was trimmed by 6 bases and V by 5 bases; bases with no gene match: 10. The CDR3 contains 15 residues. CDR3 bases: TGTGCCAGCAGCGAATCCGGGACAGGGGCGGTCGAGCAGTACTTC. Translated, it gives CASSESGTGAVEQYF.

The chain uses TRBV6-2 or TRBV6-3 and TRBJ1-6; TRBD1 is a possible D gene (6 bases). V was cut by 7 bases and J by 8 bases, with 12 bases left in between. The CDR3 is 13 residues long. Germline V lookup: CDR1 MNHEY, CDR2 SVGEGT. CDR3 loop: CASNLDSYSPLHF. CDR3 DNA sequence: TGTGCCAGCAATTTGGACAGTTATTCACCCCTCCACTTT.

CDR3 in amino acids: CASTDDARSAQFF. For the CDR3, the DNA is TGTGCCAGCACCGACGACGCCCGGTCTGCGCAGTTCTTC. The chain recombines TRBV12-3 or TRBV12-4 with TRBJ2-1; D gene ambiguous. V lost 7 bases, J lost 12 bases, and 19 bases lay in between. The CDR3 contains 13 residues.

This clonotype was observed many times. One junction end does not reproduce the germline sequence, and a read error may be involved. V gene TRBV7-2 combines with J gene TRBJ1-1; D is perhaps TRBD1 (5 bases). CDR3 length: 12 amino acids. Germline loops: CDR1 SGHTA, CDR2 FQGNSA. For the CDR3, the DNA is TGTGCCAGCAGCTTCCGGGACGAGTCACCGATCTTT. Its translation: CASSFRDESPIF.

This clonotype was detected only a few times. This chain joins TRBV5-4 and TRBJ2-5; D gene unclear. The V end was cut by 0 bases, the J end by 0 bases, with 9 bases between. CDR1 is SGHNT and CDR2 is YYREEE in the germline V gene (reference sequence). The CDR3 is 15 residues long. CDR3 sequence (DNA): TGTGCCAGCAGCTTGGACCAGCCCAACCAAGAGACCCAGTACTTC. This translates into CASSLDQPNQETQYF.